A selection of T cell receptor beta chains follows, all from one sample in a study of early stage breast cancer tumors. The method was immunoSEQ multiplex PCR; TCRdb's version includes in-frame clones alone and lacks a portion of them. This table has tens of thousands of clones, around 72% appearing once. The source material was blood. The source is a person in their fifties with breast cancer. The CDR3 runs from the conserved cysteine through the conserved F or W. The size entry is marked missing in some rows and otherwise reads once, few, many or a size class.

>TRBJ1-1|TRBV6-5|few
CASSSRQSANTEAFF
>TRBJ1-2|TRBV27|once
CASSLTGENYGYTF
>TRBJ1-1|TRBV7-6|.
CASSLSAVRRGTEAFF
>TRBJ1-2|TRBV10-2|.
CASSTGAYGYTF
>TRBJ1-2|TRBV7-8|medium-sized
CASSLVGDRHYGYTF
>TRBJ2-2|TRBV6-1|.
CASRPGGGGELFF
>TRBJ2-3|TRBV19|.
CASRETGFTDTQYF
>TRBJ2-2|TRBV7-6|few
CASSLGLAGAGELFF
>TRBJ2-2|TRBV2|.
CASRTSAYTGELFF
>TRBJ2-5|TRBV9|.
CASTPGGAETQYF
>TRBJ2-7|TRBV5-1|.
CASSHGTSGTYEQYF
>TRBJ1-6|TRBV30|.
CAWSVLSSPLHF
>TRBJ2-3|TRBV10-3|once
CAIKSGGALDTQYF
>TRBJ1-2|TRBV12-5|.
CASGIHRDGYTF
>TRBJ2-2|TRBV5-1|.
CASSPDGTDDTGELFF
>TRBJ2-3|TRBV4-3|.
CASSQDTSGGPPTDTQYF
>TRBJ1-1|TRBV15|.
CATSRDPRADTEAFF
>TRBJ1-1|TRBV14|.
CASSLGAGGAFF
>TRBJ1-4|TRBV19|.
CASSNRATNEKLFF
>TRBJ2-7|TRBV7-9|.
CASSLSNRGLEQYF
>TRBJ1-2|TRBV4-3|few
CASSQEPRYGYTF
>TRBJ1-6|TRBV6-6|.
CASSRQGAGSPLHF
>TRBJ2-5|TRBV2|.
CASNPAGGRETQYF
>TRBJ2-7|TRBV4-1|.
CASSQDLGTSGYEQYF
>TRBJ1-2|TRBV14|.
CASSQMDRGPYGYTF
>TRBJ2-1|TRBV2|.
CASSVRGYNEQFF
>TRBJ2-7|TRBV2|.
CASRAGGEQYF
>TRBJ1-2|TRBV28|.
CASSLPTPWRDEGYTF
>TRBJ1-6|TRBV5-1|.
CASSTDYNSPLHF
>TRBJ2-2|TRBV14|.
CASSLEDDHPLTGELFF
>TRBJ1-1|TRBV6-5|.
CASSYSMELLNTEAFF
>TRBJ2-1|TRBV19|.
CASSGGPYNEQFF
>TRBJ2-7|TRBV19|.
CASSEVGYEQYF
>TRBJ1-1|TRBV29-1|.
CSVEKPMNTEAFF
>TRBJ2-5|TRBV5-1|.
CASSRGTSGGETQYF
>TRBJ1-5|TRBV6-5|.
CASSRQGNQPQHF
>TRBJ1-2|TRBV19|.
CASYKQGLNYGYTF
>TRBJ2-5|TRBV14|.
CASSQMLGPGETQYF
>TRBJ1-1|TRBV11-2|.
CASSLVAARGAFF
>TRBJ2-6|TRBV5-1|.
CASGETGSAGANVLTF
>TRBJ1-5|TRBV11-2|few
CASSPGAEQPQHF
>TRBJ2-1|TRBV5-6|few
CASSWERSSYNEQFF
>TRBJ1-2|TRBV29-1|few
CSVAKDNGYTF
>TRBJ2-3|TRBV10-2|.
CASVAGLAGVVDTQYF
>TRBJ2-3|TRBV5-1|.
CASSLGGESTDTQYF
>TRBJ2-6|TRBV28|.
CASSVTAFSGANVLTF
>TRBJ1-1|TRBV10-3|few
CATRRAVNAEAFF
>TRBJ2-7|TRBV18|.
CASSPGQVSTYEQYF
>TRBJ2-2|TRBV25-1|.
CASSCGRFHSTGELFF
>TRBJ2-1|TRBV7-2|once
CASNSPGAASGGNNEQFF
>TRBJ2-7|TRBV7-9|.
CASSFLAGGLFEQYF
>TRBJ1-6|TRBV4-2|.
CASSLLGVNSPLHF
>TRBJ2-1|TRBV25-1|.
CASSAGSGKNYNEQFF
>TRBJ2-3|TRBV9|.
CASSEGTSGVTDTQYF
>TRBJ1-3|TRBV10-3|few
CAISESTGAGNTIYF
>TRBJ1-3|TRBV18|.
CASSLLGRDGNTIYF
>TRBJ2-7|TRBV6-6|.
CASRYNSGSDEQYF
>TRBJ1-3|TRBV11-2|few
CASSSTRQASRF
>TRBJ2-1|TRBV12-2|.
CASRLWWREAYNEQFF
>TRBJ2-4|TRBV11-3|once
CASSGGSRAKNIQYF